Listed here is a single TCR beta chain. Antigen unknown. The data originate from a study of T cell repertoires in cytomegalovirus infection. Study context: From public TCR beta signatures came an indication of both CMV infection and matching HLA type.

MiXCR was run by TCRdb on the reads, yielding one entry per CDR3 protein. The sample contains about 920,000 distinct CDR3 sequences, approximately 33% of which appear only once. This CDR3 is 14 amino acids long. Germline V CDR1 and CDR2: MNHNY, SVGAGI (reference sequence). Trimming took 0 bases from V and 5 from J, leaving 10 bases between them. Whole-study findings and limits: CMV carriers with the relevant HLA were identified by cumulative public TCR beta family frequency.

The material was cultured CD8+ T cells from PBMCs, obtained from culture after CMV antigen stimulation. The clonotype comes from a human donor in good health (CMV status not recorded). Some clones in this sample may be carry-over from other donors' samples. The chain combines TRBV6-6 with TRBJ1-1; the D gene is possibly TRBD1 (5 bases). This CDR3 is CASSYSNGATEAFF. The CDR3 region has the DNA TGTGCCAGCAGTTACTCTAATGGGGCAACTGAAGCTTTCTTT.